One and the same sample provided the 15 T cell receptor beta chains below, sequenced in a study of blood T cells in healthy people across ages. A sample-barcoded 5' primer and a J-beta primer mix were used in a second PCR of roughly 7 to 12 cycles. TCRdb redid the calling of the 5' RACE reads with MiXCR, one entry per CDR3 protein. Here the sample spans 700,000 to 1,000,000 distinct CDR3 sequences, around 45% being singletons. The specimen sequenced was blood. The source is a man in his sixties in good health.

The rearrangement joins TRBV2 to TRBJ2-7; D may be TRBD2 (5 bases). The V end was cut by 8 bases, the J end by 7 bases, with 33 bases between. The germline CDR1 and CDR2 sequences are SNHLY and FYNNEI. This CDR3 has 18 residues. For the CDR3, the DNA is TGTGCCAGCTCTCCGGTACTAGGCTTCAGCAGAGCCCTTGGTGAGCAGTACTTC. This translates into CASSPVLGFSRALGEQYF.

This clonotype has only a few counts. CDR3 loop: CASSDGNYEQYF. In nucleotides, the CDR3 is TGTGCCAGCAGTGACGGAAATTACGAGCAGTACTTC. The J gene is TRBJ2-7, the V gene TRBV2; D gene uncertain. Between the trimmed V and J ends, which lost 3 bases and 4 bases, there was a span of 7 bases. Per germline, CDR1 SNHLY and CDR2 FYNNEI. The CDR3 is 12 amino acids.

The chain combines TRBV7-2 with TRBJ2-1; D unresolved. The length of the CDR3 is 13 residues. Trimming pared 2 bases from V and 12 bases from J, leaving 14 bases between. Germline V lookup: CDR1 SGHTA, CDR2 FQGNSA. CDR3 in DNA: TGTGCCAGCAGCTTACAAAGGGTAGTAGGGCAGTTCTTC. It is translated as CASSLQRVVGQFF.

J is TRBJ2-1 and V is TRBV4-3; unclear D gene. CDR1 is LGHNA and CDR2 is YSLEER in the germline V gene. This CDR3 is built from 15 residues. V was pared by 0 bases and J by 4 bases, with 10 bases between. DNA for the CDR3: TGCGCCAGCAGCCAAGAAGGATTGACTTACAATGAGCAGTTCTTC. This sequence encodes CASSQEGLTYNEQFF.

This clonotype was seen just once. V usage is TRBV3-1 and J usage is TRBJ2-1; 7 bases are a match to TRBD2. The CDR3 sequence is 17 residues long. After removal of 3 bases from V and 0 bases from J, the junction contained 8 bases not matched to a gene. Per germline, CDR1 LGHDT and CDR2 YNNKEL (reference sequence). The CDR3 sequence: CASSQRERGLSYNEQFF. The CDR3 DNA is TGTGCCAGCAGCCAGCGCGAGCGGGGACTCTCCTACAATGAGCAGTTCTTC.

This clonotype was seen more than once but under ten times. J is TRBJ1-1 and V is TRBV20-1; D unresolved. Trimming pared 0 bases from V and 3 bases from J, leaving 5 bases between. In germline, CDR1 is DFQATT, CDR2 SNEGSKA (reference sequence). The CDR3 extends over 12 amino acids. CDR3: CSARDPDTEAFF. CDR3 coding DNA: TGCAGTGCTAGAGATCCGGACACTGAAGCTTTCTTT.

V and J are TRBV29-1 and TRBJ2-4; maybe TRBD2 (5 bases). The germline V and J ends were trimmed by 6 bases and 0 bases, with 12 bases remaining between them. CDR3 length: 14 residues. Germline V CDR1 and CDR2: SQVTM, ANQGSEA. This CDR3 reads CSVVDGLAKNIQYF. Here the CDR3 DNA reads TGCAGCGTAGTGGACGGACTAGCCAAAAACATTCAGTACTTC.

The V and J genes are TRBV7-7 and TRBJ2-4; tentatively, D is TRBD2 (5 bases). The J call may be faulty, since TRBJ2-7 better matches the DNA end. Germline V gene sequence: CDR1 SSHAT, CDR2 FNYEAQ (reference sequence). The CDR3 covers 15 residues. In nucleotides, the CDR3 is TGTGCCAGCAGCATCCCCCCCGGTTTCGAGGGCGAGCAGTACTTC. As protein: CASSIPPGFEGEQYF.

The rearrangement joins TRBV12-3 or TRBV12-4 to TRBJ2-1, with TRBD2 identical over 13 bases. CDR3 length: 15 residues. V lost 5 bases, J lost 7 bases, and 5 bases stayed unmatched. The CDR3 region has the DNA TGTGCCAGCAGTCCTTGGACTAGCGGGGGAAATGAGCAGTTCTTC. Amino acid sequence: CASSPWTSGGNEQFF.

The V call is TRBV5-1, the J call TRBJ2-1, with TRBD1 identical over 11 bases. The assigned J gene may be wrong: the sequence end matches TRBJ2-4 better. CDR1 is SGHRS and CDR2 is YFSETQ in the germline V gene. The CDR3 has 20 amino acids. The CDR3 protein is CASSFLRDRGSGGLYNDQYF. The CDR3, as DNA: TGCGCCAGCAGCTTCCTGCGGGACAGGGGGAGCGGGGGCCTCTACAATGATCAGTACTTC.

This sequence joins TRBV28 and TRBJ1-2; tentative D call: TRBD1 (6 bases). CDR3 length: 15 residues. Trimming cost V 2 bases and J 3 bases, with 13 bases left between them. Germline loops: CDR1 MDHEN, CDR2 SYDVKM. Here the CDR3 DNA reads TGTGCCAGCAGTTTACCAGGGGAATCGTACTATGGCTACACCTTC. As protein: CASSLPGESYYGYTF.

The chain combines TRBV7-9 with TRBJ2-4; TRBD2 agrees at 8 bases. V was pared by 4 bases and J by 9 bases, with 5 bases of the junction left unmatched. The CDR3 totals 13 residues. CDR1 SEHNR and CDR2 FQNEAQ come from the germline V gene (reference sequence). The CDR3 reads CASSSGGRSIQYF. CDR3 nucleotide sequence: TGTGCCAGCAGCTCGGGGGGGAGGAGCATTCAGTACTTC.

The rearrangement uses TRBV30 and TRBJ2-1; 8 nucleotides agree with TRBD2. This CDR3 region has 14 residues. The V and J ends lost 3 bases and 7 bases, in that order; junction bases with no gene match: 8. Germline loops: CDR1 GTSNPN, CDR2 SVGIG (reference sequence). CDR3 in amino acids: CAWSPRTGGNEQFF. CDR3 DNA: TGTGCCTGGAGCCCGAGGACGGGAGGGAATGAGCAGTTCTTC.

CDR3 in amino acids: CASSLNRDYTNNEQFF. Written as DNA, the CDR3 is TGCGCCAGCAGCCTAAACCGGGACTACACGAACAATGAGCAGTTCTTC. The chain recombines TRBV4-1 with TRBJ2-1; 7 nucleotides match TRBD2. V lost 4 bases, J lost 5 bases, and 11 bases stayed unmatched. The CDR3 has 16 residues. CDR1 is MGHRA and CDR2 is YSYEKL in the germline V gene.

A few counts support this clonotype. The V call is TRBV2, the J call TRBJ1-2; D ambiguous. The germline V and J ends were trimmed by 6 bases and 5 bases, with 10 bases remaining between them. In germline, CDR1 is SNHLY, CDR2 FYNNEI. The CDR3 covers 12 residues. CDR3 sequence reads: CASSGAFYGYTF. Written as DNA, the CDR3 is TGTGCCAGCAGCGGTGCTTTTTATGGCTACACCTTC.